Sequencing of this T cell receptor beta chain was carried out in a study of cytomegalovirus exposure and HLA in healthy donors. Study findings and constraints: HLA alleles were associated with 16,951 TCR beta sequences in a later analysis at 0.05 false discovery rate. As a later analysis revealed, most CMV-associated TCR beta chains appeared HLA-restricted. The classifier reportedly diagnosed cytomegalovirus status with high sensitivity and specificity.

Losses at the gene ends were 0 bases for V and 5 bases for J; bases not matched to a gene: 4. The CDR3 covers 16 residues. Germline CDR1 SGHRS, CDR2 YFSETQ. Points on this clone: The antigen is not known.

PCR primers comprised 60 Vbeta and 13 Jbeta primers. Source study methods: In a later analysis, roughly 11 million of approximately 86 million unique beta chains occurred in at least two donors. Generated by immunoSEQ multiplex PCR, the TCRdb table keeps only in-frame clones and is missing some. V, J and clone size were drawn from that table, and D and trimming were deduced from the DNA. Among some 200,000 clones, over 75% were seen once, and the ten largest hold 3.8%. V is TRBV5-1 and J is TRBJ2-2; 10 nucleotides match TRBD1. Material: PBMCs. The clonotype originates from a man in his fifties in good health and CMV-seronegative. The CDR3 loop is CASSLGQGAQTGELFF. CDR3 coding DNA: TGCGCCAGCAGCTTGGGACAGGGGGCGCAAACCGGGGAGCTGTTTTTT.